This TCR beta chain was recovered during a study of cytomegalovirus exposure and HLA in healthy donors. Study observations and caveats: The authors confirmed in vitro that three CMV-associated chains were specific for CMV antigens. A classifier reportedly called cytomegalovirus status with high sensitivity and specificity.

About this clone: Its antigen is currently unknown.

The germline V gene has CDR1 SNHLY and CDR2 FYNNEI. This CDR3 has 14 residues. Trimming took 7 bases from V and 2 from J, leaving 14 bases between them. The table came from immunoSEQ multiplex PCR; TCRdb's copy has only in-frame clones and leaves some out. The sample includes over 200,000 clones, roughly 90% seen only once; the top ten take more than 0.35%. The receptor's source is a woman between 18 and 30 years old in good health and CMV-seronegative. The chain uses TRBV2 and TRBJ1-1; no clear D. The sequenced sample was PBMCs. The CDR3 DNA follows: TGTGCCAGCATTGCTCGAACGGGAAACACTGAAGCTTTCTTT. Amino acids: CASIARTGNTEAFF.